Listed below are T cell receptor beta chains from one sample, sequenced in a study of blood T cell repertoires in COVID-19. Profiling relied on immunoSEQ multiplex PCR, and the TCRdb table lists in-frame clones only, not all of them. The sample lists approximately 220,000 clones, about 80% occurring once. Sample: peripheral blood. These receptors came from a woman in her twenties or thirties who had recovered from COVID-19. Both conserved end residues are part of each CDR3. A D gene is named only where the DNA matches it firmly. Only some rows state a clone size, as once, few, many or a class for expanded clones.

v_gene	j_gene	d_gene	len	abundance	CDR3aa	CDR3nt
TRBV5-1	TRBJ2-3	TRBD2	17	-	CASSLERVAGSTDTQYF	TGCGCCAGCAGCTTGGAAAGGGTAGCGGGTAGCACAGATACGCAGTATTTT
TRBV2	TRBJ1-3	-	12	few	CASSENGDTIYF	TGTGCCAGCAGTGAAAATGGAGACACCATATATTTT
TRBV24-1	TRBJ2-1	TRBD2	18	-	CATSRSGLAGRAENEQFF	TGTGCCACCAGTCGGTCCGGACTAGCGGGACGGGCAGAGAATGAGCAGTTCTTC
TRBV7-3	TRBJ2-3	-	16	-	CASSPIVGGGTDTQYF	TGTGCCAGCAGCCCGATCGTGGGCGGGGGCACAGATACGCAGTATTTT
TRBV30	TRBJ2-3	TRBD2	19	-	CAWSSYRASGRAVGDTQYF	TGTGCCTGGAGTAGCTACCGGGCTAGCGGGAGGGCCGTGGGAGATACGCAGTATTTT
TRBV6-5	TRBJ1-1	-	14	-	CASSYRGGSTEAFF	TGTGCCAGCAGTTACCGGGGGGGCAGCACTGAAGCTTTCTTT
TRBV6-5	TRBJ1-6	TRBD1	15	-	CASRYKDRENSPLHF	TGTGCCAGCAGATACAAGGACAGGGAAAATTCACCCCTCCACTTT
TRBV4-2	TRBJ2-7	-	16	few	CASSQADGGATYEQYF	TGTGCCAGCAGCCAAGCTGATGGCGGGGCCACCTACGAGCAGTACTTC
TRBV19	TRBJ2-2	-	15	-	CASSIVGTSMGELFF	TGTGCCAGTAGTATCGTCGGGACTTCTATGGGGGAGCTGTTTTTT
TRBV4-1	TRBJ2-1	TRBD2	17	-	CASSQGGLAGGYNEQFF	TGCGCCAGCAGCCAAGGAGGGCTAGCGGGAGGTTACAATGAGCAGTTCTTC
TRBV6-5	TRBJ1-5	-	13	-	CASSYGQYQPQHF	TGTGCCAGCAGTTACGGGCAGTATCAGCCCCAGCATTTT
TRBV7-6	TRBJ2-7	-	16	-	CASSLGLAASSYEQYF	TGTGCCAGCAGCTTAGGGTTAGCGGCCTCCTCCTACGAGCAGTACTTC
TRBV27	TRBJ1-1	-	15	-	CASSLSRTANTEAFF	TGTGCCAGCAGTTTATCGAGGACAGCAAACACTGAAGCTTTCTTT
TRBV5-1	TRBJ2-3	-	13	-	CASSLVGGDTQYF	TGCGCCAGCAGCTTGGTCGGGGGAGATACGCAGTATTTT
TRBV5-1	TRBJ2-7	-	17	-	CASSSTWGASGIYEQYF	TGCGCCAGCAGTTCGACCTGGGGGGCTAGCGGAATATACGAGCAGTACTTC
TRBV12-3/TRBV12-4	TRBJ1-2	-	13	-	CASSLIREYGYTF	TGTGCCAGCAGTTTAATCAGGGAATATGGCTACACCTTC
TRBV28	TRBJ2-3	TRBD1	15	-	CASSLWTGSTDTQYF	TGTGCCAGCAGCCTTTGGACAGGGAGCACAGATACGCAGTATTTT
TRBV6-5	TRBJ1-4	TRBD1	14	once	CASTRTGRNEKLFF	TGTGCCAGCACCCGGACAGGGAGGAATGAAAAACTGTTTTTT
TRBV18	TRBJ1-2	-	15	-	CASLPAEGPLYGYTF	TGTGCCAGCCTCCCAGCGGAGGGGCCCCTCTATGGCTACACCTTC
TRBV6-1	TRBJ1-1	-	13	few	CASSQGSVVEAFF	TGTGCCAGCAGTCAGGGGAGTGTAGTTGAAGCTTTCTTT
TRBV28	TRBJ2-3	-	16	once	CASYPPVGGTADTQYF	TGTGCCAGCTATCCTCCAGTAGGAGGGACAGCAGATACGCAGTATTTT
TRBV15	TRBJ2-1	TRBD2	14	once	CATSRTSAYNEQFF	TGTGCCACCAGCAGGACTAGCGCCTACAATGAGCAGTTCTTC
TRBV24-1	TRBJ2-7	-	14	-	CATSVLSRHYEQYF	TGTGCCACCAGTGTACTCTCCAGACACTACGAGCAGTACTTC
TRBV2	TRBJ1-5	TRBD1	18	few	CASSEYSRDSGVNQPQHF	TGTGCCAGCAGTGAGTATTCCCGGGACAGTGGGGTCAATCAGCCCCAGCATTTT
TRBV3-1/TRBV3-2	TRBJ2-1	-	18	-	CASSQVPLGSWTYNEQFF	TGTGCCAGCAGCCAAGTTCCCCTTGGGAGCTGGACCTACAATGAGCAGTTCTTC
TRBV29-1	TRBJ1-1	-	10	-	CSVEGVEAFF	TGCAGCGTTGAAGGAGTTGAAGCTTTCTTT
TRBV5-1	TRBJ1-3	-	15	-	CASTPSGHSGNTIYF	TGCGCCAGCACCCCTTCGGGTCACTCTGGAAACACCATATATTTT
TRBV27	TRBJ2-2	TRBD2	15	-	CASRVAGDGTGELFF	TGTGCCAGCAGAGTAGCGGGAGATGGCACCGGGGAGCTGTTTTTT
TRBV5-5	TRBJ2-3	-	14	-	CASSLDGNGDTQYF	TGTGCCAGCAGCTTGGACGGGAACGGGGATACGCAGTATTTT
TRBV27	TRBJ2-1	-	14	-	CASRGLNSVNEQFF	TGTGCCAGCAGGGGGCTGAACTCGGTCAATGAGCAGTTCTTC
TRBV5-5	TRBJ2-5	-	15	-	CASSVAGTFQETQYF	TGTGCCAGCAGCGTAGCCGGGACATTCCAAGAGACCCAGTACTTC
TRBV28	TRBJ2-1	-	17	-	CASSRPTTSLHYNEQFF	TGTGCCAGCAGCCGACCTACTACTAGTCTCCACTACAATGAGCAGTTCTTC
TRBV14	TRBJ1-3	TRBD1	15	few	CASCGQGARGNTIYF	TGTGCCAGCTGTGGACAGGGGGCGCGTGGAAACACCATATATTTT
TRBV30	TRBJ2-1	-	14	-	CAWSPGGRYNEQFF	TGTGCCTGGAGCCCTGGGGGCAGGTACAATGAGCAGTTCTTC